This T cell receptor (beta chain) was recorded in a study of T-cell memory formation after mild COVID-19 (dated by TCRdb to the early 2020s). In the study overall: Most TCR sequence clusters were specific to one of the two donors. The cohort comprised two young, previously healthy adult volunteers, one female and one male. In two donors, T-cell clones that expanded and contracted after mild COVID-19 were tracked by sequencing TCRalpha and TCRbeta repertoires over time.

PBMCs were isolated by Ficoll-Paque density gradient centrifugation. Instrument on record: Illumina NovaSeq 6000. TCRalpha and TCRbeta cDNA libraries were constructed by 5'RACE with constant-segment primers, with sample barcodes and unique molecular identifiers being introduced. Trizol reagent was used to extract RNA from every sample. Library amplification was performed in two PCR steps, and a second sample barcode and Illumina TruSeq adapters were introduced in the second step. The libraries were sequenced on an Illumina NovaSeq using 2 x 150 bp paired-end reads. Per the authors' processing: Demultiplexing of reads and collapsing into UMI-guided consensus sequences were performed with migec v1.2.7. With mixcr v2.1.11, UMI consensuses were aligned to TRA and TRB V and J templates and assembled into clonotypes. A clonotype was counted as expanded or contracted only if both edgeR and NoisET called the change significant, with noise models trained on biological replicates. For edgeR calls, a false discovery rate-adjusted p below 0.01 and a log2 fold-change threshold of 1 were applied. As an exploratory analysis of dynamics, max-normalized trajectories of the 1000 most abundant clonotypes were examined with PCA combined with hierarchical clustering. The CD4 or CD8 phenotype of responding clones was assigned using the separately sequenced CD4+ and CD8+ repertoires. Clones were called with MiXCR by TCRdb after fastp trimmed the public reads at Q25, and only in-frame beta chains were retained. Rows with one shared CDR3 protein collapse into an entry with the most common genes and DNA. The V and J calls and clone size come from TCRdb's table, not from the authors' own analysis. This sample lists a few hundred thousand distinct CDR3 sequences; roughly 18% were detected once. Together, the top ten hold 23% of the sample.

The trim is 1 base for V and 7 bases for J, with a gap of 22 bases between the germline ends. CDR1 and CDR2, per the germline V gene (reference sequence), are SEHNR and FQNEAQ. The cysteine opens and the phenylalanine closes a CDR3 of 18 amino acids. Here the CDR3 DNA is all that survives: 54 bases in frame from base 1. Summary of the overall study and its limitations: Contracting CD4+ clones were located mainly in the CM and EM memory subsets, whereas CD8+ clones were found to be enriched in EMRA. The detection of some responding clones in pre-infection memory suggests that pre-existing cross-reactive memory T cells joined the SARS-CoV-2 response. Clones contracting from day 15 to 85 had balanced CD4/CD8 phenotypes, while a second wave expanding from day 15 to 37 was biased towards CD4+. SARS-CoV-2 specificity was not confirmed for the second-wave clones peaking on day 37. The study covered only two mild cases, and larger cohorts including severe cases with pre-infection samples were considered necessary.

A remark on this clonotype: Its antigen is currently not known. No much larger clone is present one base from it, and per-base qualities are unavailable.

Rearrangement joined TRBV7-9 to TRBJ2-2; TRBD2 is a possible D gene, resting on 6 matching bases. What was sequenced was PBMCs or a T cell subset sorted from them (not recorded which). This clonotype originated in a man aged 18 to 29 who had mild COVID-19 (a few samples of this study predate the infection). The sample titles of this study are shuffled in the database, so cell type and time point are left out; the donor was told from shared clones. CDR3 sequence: CASSLGALAAAGGGELFF. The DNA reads TGTGCCAGCAGCTTAGGAGCCTTAGCGGCCGCAGGTGGCGGGGAGCTGTTTTTT.